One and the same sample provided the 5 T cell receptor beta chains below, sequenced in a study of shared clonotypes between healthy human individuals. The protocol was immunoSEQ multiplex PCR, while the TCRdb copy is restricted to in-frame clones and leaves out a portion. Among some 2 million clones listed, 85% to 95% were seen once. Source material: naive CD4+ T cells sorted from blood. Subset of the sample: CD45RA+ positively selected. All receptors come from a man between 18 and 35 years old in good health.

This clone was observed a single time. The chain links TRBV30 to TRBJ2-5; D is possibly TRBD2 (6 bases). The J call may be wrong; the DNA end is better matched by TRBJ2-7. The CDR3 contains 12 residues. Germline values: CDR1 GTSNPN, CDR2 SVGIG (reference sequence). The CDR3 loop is CAWTRGSHEQYF. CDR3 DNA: TGTGCCTGGACTCGGGGGAGCCACGAGCAGTACTTC.

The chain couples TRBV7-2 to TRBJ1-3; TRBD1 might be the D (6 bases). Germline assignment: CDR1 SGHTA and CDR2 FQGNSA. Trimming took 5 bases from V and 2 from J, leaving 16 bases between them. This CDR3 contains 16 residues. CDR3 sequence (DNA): TGTGCCAGCAGCGCTAACTCCGGGACAACTGGAAACACCATATATTTT. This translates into CASSANSGTTGNTIYF.

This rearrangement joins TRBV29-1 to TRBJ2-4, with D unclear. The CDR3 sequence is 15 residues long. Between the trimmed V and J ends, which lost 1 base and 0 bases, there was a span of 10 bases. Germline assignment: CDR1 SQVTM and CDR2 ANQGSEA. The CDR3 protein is CSVEVGNLAKNIQYF. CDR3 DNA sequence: TGCAGCGTTGAAGTAGGGAATCTAGCCAAAAACATTCAGTACTTC.

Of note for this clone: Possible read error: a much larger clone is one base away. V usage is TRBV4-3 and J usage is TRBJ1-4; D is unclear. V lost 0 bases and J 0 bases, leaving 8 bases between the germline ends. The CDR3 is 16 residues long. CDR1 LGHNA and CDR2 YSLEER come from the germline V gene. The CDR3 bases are TGCGCCAGCAGCCAAGAAGGCAGTGCAACTAATGAAAAACTGTTTTTT. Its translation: CASSQEGSATNEKLFF.

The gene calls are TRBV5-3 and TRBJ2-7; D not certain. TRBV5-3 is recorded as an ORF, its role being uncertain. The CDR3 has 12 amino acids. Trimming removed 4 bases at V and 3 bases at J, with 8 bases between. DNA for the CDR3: TGTGCCAGAAGCGCTTACAGCTACGAGCAGTACTTC. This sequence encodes CARSAYSYEQYF.